This TCR beta chain derives from a study of shared clonotypes between healthy human individuals. In the study overall: Every donor yielded three CD4 naive, three CD4 memory, two CD8 naive and one CD8 memory plate.

Genomic DNA (from each subset) was split evenly across several immunoSEQ plates. Only in-frame clones appear in the TCRdb table, and some are missing; sequencing was by immunoSEQ multiplex PCR. The table has over 2 million clones, 85% to 95% seen once; the top ten hold more than 0.1%. This clone was counted a single time. Its matching antigen is unknown. The CDR3 totals 11 residues. CDR1 and CDR2 (germline): MNHEY, SVGAGI. The V gene lost 5 bases and the J gene lost 8 bases, with 7 bases spanning the gap. Adult Caucasians living in Nashville, Tennessee made up all of the donors. The study, taken as a whole, reports: Naive CD4 clonotypes were shared across a few donors at 4.5% to 6.5%.

This TCR came from a man aged 18-30 years in good health. The genes are TRBV6-5 and TRBJ2-1; no reliable D call. What was sequenced was naive CD4+ T cells sorted from blood. The subset was: CD45RA+ positively selected. CDR3 residues: CASSREDEQFF. In DNA form, the CDR3 reads TGTGCCAGCAGTCGCGAGGATGAGCAGTTCTTC.